The rows below give T cell receptor beta chains drawn from one sample of a study of T cells of healthy individuals. TCRdb analysed the 5' RACE reads with MiXCR anew, one entry per CDR3 protein. This sample carries roughly 87,000 distinct CDR3 sequences, 15% to 20% of them seen once, and the ten largest clones take around 6.4%. The source of these receptors is a human donor in good health. CDR3s include the opening cysteine and the closing phenylalanine or tryptophan. D genes are given only for firm matches. Clone size appears in some rows only: once, few, many, or a class for an expanded clone.

j_call clone_size v_call d_call cdr3_aa cdr3_nt
TRBJ1-1 many TRBV29-1 NA CSEATGLGTEAFF TGCAGCGAGGCAACAGGGCTGGGTACTGAAGCTTTCTTT
TRBJ2-3 many TRBV6-6 NA CASSSIGPNTWGEENTQYF TGTGCCAGCAGTTCCATCGGGCCAAATACGTGGGGGGAGGAAAATACGCAGTATTTT
TRBJ2-7 NA TRBV10-3 TRBD2 CAISGEGYEQYF TGTGCCATCAGCGGGGAGGGCTACGAGCAGTACTTC
TRBJ2-1 few TRBV2 NA CASSESGQFF TGTGCCAGCAGTGAATCCGGGCAGTTCTTC
TRBJ2-7 few TRBV7-9 TRBD1 CASSPSGTGAYEQYF TGTGCCAGCAGCCCTTCCGGGACAGGGGCCTACGAGCAGTACTTC
TRBJ2-2 NA TRBV5-5 NA CASSLVPLRTGELFF TGTGCCAGCAGCCTCGTCCCCCTGAGGACCGGGGAGCTGTTTTTT
TRBJ2-3 NA TRBV25-1 NA CASSDTTGTGDTQYF TGTGCCAGCAGTGACACTACAGGGACGGGAGATACGCAGTATTTT
TRBJ2-2 few TRBV7-2 TRBD2 CASSLNGGASSGELFF TGTGCCAGCAGCCTCAACGGGGGGGCCTCATCCGGGGAGCTGTTTTTT
TRBJ2-7 NA TRBV11-2 NA CASTASRDGYEQYF TGTGCCAGCACCGCATCCCGGGACGGCTACGAGCAGTACTTC
TRBJ2-7 few TRBV5-1 NA CASSLSGTEPDEQYF TGCGCCAGCAGCTTATCCGGGACGGAGCCTGACGAGCAGTACTTC
TRBJ2-7 NA TRBV10-3 NA CAIRSGHEQYF TGTGCCATCAGATCAGGGCACGAGCAGTACTTC
TRBJ2-1 many TRBV12-3/TRBV12-4 TRBD2 CASNEGTSGGTIRGFF TGTGCCAGCAATGAGGGTACTAGCGGGGGCACCATTCGGGGGTTCTTC
TRBJ1-1 NA TRBV9 NA CASSGPQQLTEAFF TGTGCCAGCAGCGGGCCCCAGCAACTGACTGAAGCTTTCTTT
TRBJ2-3 NA TRBV7-9 TRBD2 CASSSSGTSGSTDTQYF TGTGCCAGCAGCTCAAGTGGGACTAGCGGTAGCACAGATACGCAGTATTTT
TRBJ2-5 NA TRBV3-1 TRBD2 CASSPGTSGSEETQYF TGTGCCAGCAGCCCCGGGACTAGCGGGAGTGAGGAGACCCAGTACTTC
TRBJ1-1 NA TRBV7-3 NA CASSQLGGSGTEAFF TGTGCCAGCAGCCAATTAGGCGGCAGTGGCACTGAAGCTTTCTTT
TRBJ2-3 NA TRBV5-1 TRBD1 CASSLAVDRGPDTQYF TGCGCCAGCAGCTTGGCCGTTGACAGGGGGCCAGATACGCAGTATTTT
TRBJ2-3 few TRBV5-5 TRBD1 CASSLVLGQGLNTQYF TGTGCCAGCAGCTTGGTATTAGGACAGGGGTTAAATACGCAGTATTTT
TRBJ1-5 few TRBV28 NA CASSLGGGRNQPQHF TGTGCCAGCAGTTTAGGAGGGGGTCGGAATCAGCCCCAGCATTTT
TRBJ1-6 few TRBV6-5 NA CASSYRQSPLHF TGTGCCAGCAGTTACAGGCAGTCACCCCTCCACTTT
TRBJ2-5 NA TRBV25-1 TRBD1 CASSDLRDRGSTQETQYF TGTGCCAGCAGTGATCTTAGAGACAGGGGGAGCACACAAGAGACCCAGTACTTC
TRBJ2-7 NA TRBV27 NA CASSLGDPPYEQYF TGTGCCAGCTCCCTCGGGGATCCCCCCTACGAGCAGTACTTC
TRBJ1-4 NA TRBV7-2 NA CASSPQGSEKLFF TGTGCCAGCAGCCCTCAAGGGAGTGAAAAACTGTTTTTT
TRBJ1-3 few TRBV10-3 NA CAISEPSSGNTIYF TGTGCCATCAGTGAGCCGAGCTCTGGAAACACCATATATTTT
TRBJ2-5 few TRBV7-2 NA CASSTGQPQYF TGTGCCAGCAGCACCGGGCAACCCCAGTACTTC
TRBJ1-5 many TRBV7-2 NA CASSRYDSLAQPQHF TGTGCCAGCAGCCGATACGACAGTCTGGCTCAGCCCCAGCATTTT
TRBJ2-7 NA TRBV30 TRBD2 CAWRSGGSYEQYF TGTGCCTGGAGGAGCGGGGGATCCTACGAGCAGTACTTC
TRBJ2-2 NA TRBV20-1 NA CSARNLRGSIGELFF TGCAGTGCTAGGAATCTCAGGGGAAGTATCGGGGAGCTGTTTTTT
TRBJ2-5 few TRBV9 TRBD2 CASSVSGGAGETQYF TGTGCCAGCAGCGTAAGCGGGGGGGCGGGAGAGACCCAGTACTTC
TRBJ2-1 NA TRBV11-2 TRBD2 CASSLGIAGWYNEQFF TGTGCCAGCAGCTTAGGGATAGCGGGGTGGTACAATGAGCAGTTCTTC
TRBJ2-1 many TRBV15 NA CATSRAGGEQFF TGTGCCACCAGCAGAGCCGGCGGTGAGCAGTTCTTC
TRBJ2-7 NA TRBV6-5 NA CASSYAHPPVEQYF TGTGCCAGCAGTTATGCCCACCCCCCGGTCGAGCAGTACTTC
TRBJ2-7 NA TRBV7-9 NA CASSLEALRAEQYF TGTGCCAGCAGCTTAGAAGCATTGCGGGCTGAGCAGTACTTC
TRBJ2-7 many TRBV12-3/TRBV12-4 NA CASSLEGTSLYEQYF TGTGCCAGCAGTTTAGAGGGGACGTCCCTCTACGAGCAGTACTTC